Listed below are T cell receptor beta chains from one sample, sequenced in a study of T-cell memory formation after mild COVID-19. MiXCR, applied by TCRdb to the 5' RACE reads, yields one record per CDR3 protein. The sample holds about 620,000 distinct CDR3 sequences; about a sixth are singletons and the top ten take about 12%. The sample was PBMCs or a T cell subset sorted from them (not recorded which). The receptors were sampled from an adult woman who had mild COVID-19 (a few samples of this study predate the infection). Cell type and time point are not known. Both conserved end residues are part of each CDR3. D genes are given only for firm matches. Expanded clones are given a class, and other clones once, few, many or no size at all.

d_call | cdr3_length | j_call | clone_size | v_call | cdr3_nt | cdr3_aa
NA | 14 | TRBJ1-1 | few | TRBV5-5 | TGTGCCAGCAGCCTACCCGTGTCGAACACTGAAGCTTTCTTT | CASSLPVSNTEAFF
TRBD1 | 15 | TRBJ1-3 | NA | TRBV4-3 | TGCGCCAGCAGCCAACAACAGGGGTCTGGAAACACCATATATTTT | CASSQQQGSGNTIYF
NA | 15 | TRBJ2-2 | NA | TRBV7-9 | TGTGCCTGGGGACCCGCGGGGGCGTTGACCGGGGAGCTGTTTTTT | CAWGPAGALTGELFF
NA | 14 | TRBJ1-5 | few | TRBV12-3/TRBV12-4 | TGTGCCAGCAGTTTCTCTGGGTACAATCAGCCCCAGCATTTT | CASSFSGYNQPQHF
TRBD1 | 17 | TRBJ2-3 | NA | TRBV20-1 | TGCAGTGCTCCCAATGTCAGGGGGAGATCTAGCACAGATACGCAGTATTTT | CSAPNVRGRSSTDTQYF
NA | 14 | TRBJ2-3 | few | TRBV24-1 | TGTGCCACCAGTCCGGGACTCAGCACAGATACGCAGTATTTT | CATSPGLSTDTQYF
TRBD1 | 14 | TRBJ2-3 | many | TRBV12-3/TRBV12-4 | TGTGCCAGCAGTTGGGGACAGGGCACAGATACGCAGTATTTT | CASSWGQGTDTQYF
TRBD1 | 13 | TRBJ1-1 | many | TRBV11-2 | TGTGCCAGCAGCTTAGAGGACAGGGCTGAAGCTTTCTTT | CASSLEDRAEAFF
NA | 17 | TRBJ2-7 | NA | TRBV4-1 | TGCGCCAGCAGCCAGGCCCTGAAGGGGGGGCGTCGACGCGAGCAGTACTTC | CASSQALKGGRRREQYF
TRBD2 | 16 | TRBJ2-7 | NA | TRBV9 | TGTGCCAGCAGCGTAGACGCCGGGACTAGCGACTACGAGCAGTACTTC | CASSVDAGTSDYEQYF
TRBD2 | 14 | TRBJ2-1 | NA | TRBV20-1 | TGCAGTGCAAGACTAGCGGGAGAGTGGAATGAGCAGTTCTTC | CSARLAGEWNEQFF
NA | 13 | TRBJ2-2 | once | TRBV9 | TGTGCCAGCAGCGTATATGACACCGGGGAGCTGTTTTTT | CASSVYDTGELFF
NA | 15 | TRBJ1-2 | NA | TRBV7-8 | TGTGCCAGCAGCGAATTTACGACTGGCGGCTATGGCTACACCTTC | CASSEFTTGGYGYTF
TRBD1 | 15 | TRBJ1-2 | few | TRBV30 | TGTGCCTTACCCCGGGACAGGCATGTCCACTATGGCTACACCTTC | CALPRDRHVHYGYTF
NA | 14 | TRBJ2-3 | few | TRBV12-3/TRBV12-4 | TGTGCCAGCAGTTCCACAGAGTCCACAGATACGCAGTATTTT | CASSSTESTDTQYF
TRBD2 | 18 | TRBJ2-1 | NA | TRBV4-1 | TGCGCCAGCAGCCCGGGACTAGCGGGAGGAAGCTCCTACAATGAGCAGTTCTTC | CASSPGLAGGSSYNEQFF
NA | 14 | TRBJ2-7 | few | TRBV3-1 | TGTGCCAGCAGTGGCCAGGACAAGCCCTACGAGCAGTACTTC | CASSGQDKPYEQYF
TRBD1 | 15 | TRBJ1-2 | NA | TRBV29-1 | TGCAGCGTTGACTCGACAGGGACCTTTAACTATGGCTACACCTTC | CSVDSTGTFNYGYTF
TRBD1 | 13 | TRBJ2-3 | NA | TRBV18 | TGTGCCAGCTTGGGACAGGGCACAGATACGCAGTATTTT | CASLGQGTDTQYF
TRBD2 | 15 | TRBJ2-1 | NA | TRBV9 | TGTGCCAGCAGCGTAGTAGCGGGCCTGTACAATGAGCAGTTCTTC | CASSVVAGLYNEQFF
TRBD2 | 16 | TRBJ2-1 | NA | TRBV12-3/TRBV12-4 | TGTGCCAGCAGGGGGACTAGCGGGATCTCCTACAATGAGCAGTTCTTC | CASRGTSGISYNEQFF
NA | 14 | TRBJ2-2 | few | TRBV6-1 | TGTGCCAGCAAGGGCCCCTCGGGACCCGGGGAGCTGTTTTTT | CASKGPSGPGELFF
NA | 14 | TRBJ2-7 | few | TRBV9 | TGTGCCAGCAGCCTGCGGGACACCGGGCCGGAGCAGTACTTC | CASSLRDTGPEQYF
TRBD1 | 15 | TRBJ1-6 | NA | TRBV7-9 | TGTGCCAGCAGCTTCAGGGACAGCGCCAATTCACCCCTCCACTTT | CASSFRDSANSPLHF
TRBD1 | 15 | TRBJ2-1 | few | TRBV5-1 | TGCGCCAGCAGCTGGGGACAGGGGGCGGGCAATGAGCAGTTCTTC | CASSWGQGAGNEQFF
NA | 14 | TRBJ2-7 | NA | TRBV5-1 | TGCGCCAGCAGCCCCCAGACTAGCTCCTACGAGCAGTACTTC | CASSPQTSSYEQYF
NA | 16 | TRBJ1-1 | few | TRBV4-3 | TGCGCCAGCAGCCAAGATTTAGGGCTCAAAAACACTGAAGCTTTCTTT | CASSQDLGLKNTEAFF
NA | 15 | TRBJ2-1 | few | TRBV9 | TGTGCCAGCACCCCCTCCGCGGGCACCCGGAATGAGCAGTTCTTC | CASTPSAGTRNEQFF
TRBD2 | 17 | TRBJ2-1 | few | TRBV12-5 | TGTGCTAGTGGTTTGGCGACTAGCGGGAGCTCCTACAATGAGCAGTTCTTC | CASGLATSGSSYNEQFF
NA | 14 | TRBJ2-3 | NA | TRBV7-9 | TGTGCCAGCAGCGAACCTCCAAGCGGGTATACGCAGTATTTT | CASSEPPSGYTQYF
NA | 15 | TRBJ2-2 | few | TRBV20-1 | TGCAGTGCTAGTAACAGGGCTACGAACACCGGGGAGCTGTTTTTT | CSASNRATNTGELFF
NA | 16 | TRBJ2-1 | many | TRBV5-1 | TGCGCCAGCAGCTTGTTCTGGGGCTCCTCTGGCGATGAGCAGTTCTTC | CASSLFWGSSGDEQFF
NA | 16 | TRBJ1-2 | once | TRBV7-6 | TGTGCCAGCAGCTTAGTGTCACAGGGACGTAACTATGGCTACACCTTC | CASSLVSQGRNYGYTF
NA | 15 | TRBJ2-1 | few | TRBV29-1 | TGCAGCGTTGAAGATCGATTTGAACTTGGCAATGAGCAGTTCTTC | CSVEDRFELGNEQFF
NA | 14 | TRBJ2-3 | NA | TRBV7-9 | TGTGCCAGCAGCTTAGCGTCGGAGGCAGATACGCAGTATTTT | CASSLASEADTQYF
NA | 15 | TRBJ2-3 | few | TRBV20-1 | TGCAGTGCTTCCGTCCCGCTAGCCCACACAGATACGCAGTATTTT | CSASVPLAHTDTQYF
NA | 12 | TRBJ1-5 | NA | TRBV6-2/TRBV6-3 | TGTGCCAGCAGTTACATCCGTCAGCCCCAGCATTTT | CASSYIRQPQHF
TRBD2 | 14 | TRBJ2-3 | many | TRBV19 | TGTGCCAGTAGCCTCGGGCGGGAGTCAGATACGCAGTATTTT | CASSLGRESDTQYF
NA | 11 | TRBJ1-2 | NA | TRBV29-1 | TGCAGCGTTGAAAAGGGGGAGTTCTACACCTTC | CSVEKGEFYTF
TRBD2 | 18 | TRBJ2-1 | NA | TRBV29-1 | TGCAGCGTTGAACAACTTTGGACTAGCGGGAGCTCCTACAATGAGCAGTTCTTC | CSVEQLWTSGSSYNEQFF
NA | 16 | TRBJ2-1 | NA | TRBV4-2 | TGTGCCAGCAGCCAAGATTTGTTTCGAGGGAGTGGAGAGCAGTTCTTC | CASSQDLFRGSGEQFF
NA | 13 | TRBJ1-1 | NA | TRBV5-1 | TGCGCCAGCAGCTTCGAACTGAGCACTGAAGCTTTCTTT | CASSFELSTEAFF
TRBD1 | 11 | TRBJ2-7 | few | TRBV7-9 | TGTGCCAGCCAGGGGGCGGGCGAGCAGTACTTC | CASQGAGEQYF
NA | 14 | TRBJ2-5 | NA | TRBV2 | TGTGCCAGCATTTTTAGACAGTCCCAAGAGACCCAGTACTTC | CASIFRQSQETQYF
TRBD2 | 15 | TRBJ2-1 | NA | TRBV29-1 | TGCAGCGTTGGTGAAGCGGGGGGGCGTTACAATGAGCAGTTCTTC | CSVGEAGGRYNEQFF
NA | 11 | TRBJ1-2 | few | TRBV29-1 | TGCAGCGTTCTCGGCCTCTATGGCTACACCTTC | CSVLGLYGYTF
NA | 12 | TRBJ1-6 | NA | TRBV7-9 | TGTGCCAGCATGATTGAGGGTTCACCCCTCCACTTT | CASMIEGSPLHF
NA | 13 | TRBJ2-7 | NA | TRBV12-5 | TGTGCTAGTGGTTATACGAACTCCTACGAGCAGTACTTC | CASGYTNSYEQYF
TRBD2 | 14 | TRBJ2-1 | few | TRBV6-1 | TGTGCCAGCAGTGTACAACTAGCGGGAGGGGGAAGGTTCTTC | CASSVQLAGGGRFF
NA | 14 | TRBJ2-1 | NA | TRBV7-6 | TGTGCCAGCAGCCCTTGGCGACTTAACAATGAGCAGTTCTTC | CASSPWRLNNEQFF
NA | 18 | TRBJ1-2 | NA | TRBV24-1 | TGTGCCACCAGTGACCCAGTCGTGGGGCCGGAGTATGGCTATGGCTACACCTTC | CATSDPVVGPEYGYGYTF
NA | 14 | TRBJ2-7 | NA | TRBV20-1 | TGCAGTGCCATACGGAGGGCCAGGGGCTACGAGCAGTACTTC | CSAIRRARGYEQYF
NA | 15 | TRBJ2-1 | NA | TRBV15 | TGTGCCACCAGCAGAGGCGGGACTCCTATGGATGAGCAGTTCTTC | CATSRGGTPMDEQFF
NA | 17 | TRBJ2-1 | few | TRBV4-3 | TGCGCCAGCAGCCAAGGTCTGGAAGGGGGGGCTTACAATGAGCAGTTCTTC | CASSQGLEGGAYNEQFF
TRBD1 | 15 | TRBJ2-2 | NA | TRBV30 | TGTGCCTGGCACAGGGGAAGGGGGCCCACCGGGGAGCTGTTTTTT | CAWHRGRGPTGELFF
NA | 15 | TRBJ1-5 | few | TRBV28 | TGTGCCAGCAGTGTCCAGGAGTCCCACAATCAGCCCCAGCATTTT | CASSVQESHNQPQHF